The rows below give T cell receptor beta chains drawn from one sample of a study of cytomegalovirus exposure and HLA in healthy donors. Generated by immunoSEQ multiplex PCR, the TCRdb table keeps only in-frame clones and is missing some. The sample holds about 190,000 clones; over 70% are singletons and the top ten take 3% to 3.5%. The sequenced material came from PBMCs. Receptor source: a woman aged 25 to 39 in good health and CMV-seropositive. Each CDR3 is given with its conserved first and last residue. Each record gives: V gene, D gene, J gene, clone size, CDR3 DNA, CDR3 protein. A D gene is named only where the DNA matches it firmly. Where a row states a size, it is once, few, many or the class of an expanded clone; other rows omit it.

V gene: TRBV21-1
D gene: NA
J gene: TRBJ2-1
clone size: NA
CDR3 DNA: TGTGCCAGCAGCAAAGCAAATAGGGGCCATCGCATGGAGCAGTTCTTC
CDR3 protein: CASSKANRGHRMEQFF

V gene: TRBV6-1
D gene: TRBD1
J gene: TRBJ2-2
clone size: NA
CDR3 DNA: TGTGCCAGCTATGGGGACAGGTTTTTGCTGTTTTTT
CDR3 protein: CASYGDRFLLFF

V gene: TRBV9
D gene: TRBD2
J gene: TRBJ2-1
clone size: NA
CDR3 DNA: TGTGCCAGCAGCGGAGGACTAGCGTGGGAAGTGGAGCAGTTCTTC
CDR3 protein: CASSGGLAWEVEQFF

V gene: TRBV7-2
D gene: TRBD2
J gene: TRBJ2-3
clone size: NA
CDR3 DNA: TGTGCCAGCAGCCCCGCCGGGGCGGGAGGGTCAGATACGCAGTATTTT
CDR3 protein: CASSPAGAGGSDTQYF

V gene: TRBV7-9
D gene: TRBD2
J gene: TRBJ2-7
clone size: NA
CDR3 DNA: TGTGCCAGCAGTCGAGTAGCGGGAGGATACGAGCAGTACTTC
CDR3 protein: CASSRVAGGYEQYF

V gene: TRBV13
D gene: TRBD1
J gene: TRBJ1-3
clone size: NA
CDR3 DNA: TGTGCCAGCAGCTTAACAGGGGCCACGCTACAAAACACCATATATTTT
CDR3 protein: CASSLTGATLQNTIYF

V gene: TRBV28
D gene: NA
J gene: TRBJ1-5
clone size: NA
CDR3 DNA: TGTGCCAGCAATACGAGAAATCAGCCCCAGCATTTT
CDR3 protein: CASNTRNQPQHF

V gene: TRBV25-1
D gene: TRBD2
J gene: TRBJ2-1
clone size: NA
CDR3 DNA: TGTGCCAGCAGTGAAGGGGTTGTGACGGGAGGGTCCTACAATGAGCAGTTCTTC
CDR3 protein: CASSEGVVTGGSYNEQFF

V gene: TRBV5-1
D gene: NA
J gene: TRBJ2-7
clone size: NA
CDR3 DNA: TGCGCCAGCAGCTTACGGAGCGCCACAACCACCCTCTCCTACGAGCAGTACTTC
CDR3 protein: CASSLRSATTTLSYEQYF

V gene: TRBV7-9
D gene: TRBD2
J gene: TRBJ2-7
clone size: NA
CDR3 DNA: TGTGCCAGCAGCTTTGCGGGGGGTAGCTCCTACGAGCAGTACTTC
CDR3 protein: CASSFAGGSSYEQYF

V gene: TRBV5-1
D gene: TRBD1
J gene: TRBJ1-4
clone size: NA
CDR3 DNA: TGCGCCAGCAGCTTTGGGACAGCTGATGAAAAACTGTTTTTT
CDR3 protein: CASSFGTADEKLFF

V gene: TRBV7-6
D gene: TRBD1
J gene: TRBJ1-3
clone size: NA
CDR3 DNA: TGTGCCAGCAGCTCCAATACAGGGGGCTCCGGAAACACCATATATTTT
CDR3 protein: CASSSNTGGSGNTIYF

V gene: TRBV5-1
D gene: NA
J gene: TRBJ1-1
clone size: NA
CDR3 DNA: TGCGCCAGCAGCAGGGGGGGGAGTCCTGAAGCTTTCTTT
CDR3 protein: CASSRGGSPEAFF

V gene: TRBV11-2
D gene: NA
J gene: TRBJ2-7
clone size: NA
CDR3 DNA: TGTGCCAGCAGCTTCAGCGCTCCAACCTACGAGCAGTACTTC
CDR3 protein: CASSFSAPTYEQYF

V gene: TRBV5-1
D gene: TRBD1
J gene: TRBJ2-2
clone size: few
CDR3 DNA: TGCGCCAGCAACCTGGACAGGGTGAACACCGGGGAGCTGTTTTTT
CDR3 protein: CASNLDRVNTGELFF

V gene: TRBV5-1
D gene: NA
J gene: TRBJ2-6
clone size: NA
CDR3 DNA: TGCGCCAGCACCCATACAACAAGGGGTACCTTTTCTGGGGCCAACGTCCTGACTTTC
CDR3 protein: CASTHTTRGTFSGANVLTF

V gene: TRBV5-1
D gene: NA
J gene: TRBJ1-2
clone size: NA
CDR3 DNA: TGCGCCAGCAGCAAATACGACGGACTCTATGGCTACACCTTC
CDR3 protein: CASSKYDGLYGYTF

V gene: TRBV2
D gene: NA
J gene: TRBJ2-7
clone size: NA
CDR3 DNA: TGTGCCAGCAGTGAAGCGCGGCAAAGGTACTTC
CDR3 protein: CASSEARQRYF

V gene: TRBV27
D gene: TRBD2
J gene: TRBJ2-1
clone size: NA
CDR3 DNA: TGTGCCAGCACCCCGACTAGCGGGATTTACAATGAGCAGTTCTTC
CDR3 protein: CASTPTSGIYNEQFF

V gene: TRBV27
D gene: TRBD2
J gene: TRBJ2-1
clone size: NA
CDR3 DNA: TGTGCCAGCAGTTTAAGCGGGAACTACAATGAGCAGTTCTTC
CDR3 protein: CASSLSGNYNEQFF

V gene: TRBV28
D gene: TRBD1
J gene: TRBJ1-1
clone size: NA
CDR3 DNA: TGTGCCAGCAGTTTATTAGGGGGCGGTTCTGAAGCTTTCTTT
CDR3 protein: CASSLLGGGSEAFF

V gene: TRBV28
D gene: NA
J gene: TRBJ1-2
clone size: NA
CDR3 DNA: TGTGCCAGCAGTTTAGTAGGGACTGAGTATGGCTACACCTTC
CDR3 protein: CASSLVGTEYGYTF

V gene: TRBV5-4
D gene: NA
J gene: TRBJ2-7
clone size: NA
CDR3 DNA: TGTGCCAGCAGCGACAGGTACCCTGGCGAGCAGTACTTC
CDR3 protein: CASSDRYPGEQYF

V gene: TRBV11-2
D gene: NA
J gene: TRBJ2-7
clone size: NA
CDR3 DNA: TGTGCCAGCAGCTTAATTCGGTCAGGGAGGAACGAGCAGTACTTC
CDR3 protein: CASSLIRSGRNEQYF

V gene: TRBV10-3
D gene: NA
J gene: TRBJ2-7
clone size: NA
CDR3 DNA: TGTGCCATCAGTGTCGGCGGGGCTTACGAGCAGTACTTC
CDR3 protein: CAISVGGAYEQYF

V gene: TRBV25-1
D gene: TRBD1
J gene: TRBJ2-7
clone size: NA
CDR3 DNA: TGTGCCAGCAGCGGGACAGGGGGCGAGCAGTACTTC
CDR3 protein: CASSGTGGEQYF

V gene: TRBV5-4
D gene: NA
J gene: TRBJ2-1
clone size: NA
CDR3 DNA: TGTGCCAGCAGCGACCCAGGGGACAATGAGCAGTTCTTC
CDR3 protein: CASSDPGDNEQFF

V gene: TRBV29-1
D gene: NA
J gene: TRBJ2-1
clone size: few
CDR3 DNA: TGCAGCGTTGGGATAGAACGTCCGGACTCCAATGAGCAGTTCTTC
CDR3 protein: CSVGIERPDSNEQFF

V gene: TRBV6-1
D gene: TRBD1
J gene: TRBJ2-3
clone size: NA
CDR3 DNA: TGTGCCAGCAGTGGGACAGGGATCACAGATACGCAGTATTTT
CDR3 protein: CASSGTGITDTQYF

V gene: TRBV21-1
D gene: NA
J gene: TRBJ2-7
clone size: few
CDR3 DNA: TGTGCCAGCAGCACACCTAGGCAACTAAGAGACGAGCAGTACTTC
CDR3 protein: CASSTPRQLRDEQYF

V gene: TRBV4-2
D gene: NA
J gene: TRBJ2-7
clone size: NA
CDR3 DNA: TGTGCCAGCAGCCCGGGACTTACCTACGAGCAGTACTTC
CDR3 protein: CASSPGLTYEQYF

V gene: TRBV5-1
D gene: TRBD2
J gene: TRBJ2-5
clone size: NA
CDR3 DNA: TGCGCCAGCAGGCCGGGACTAGTGGAAACCGGGACCCAGTACTTC
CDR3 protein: CASRPGLVETGTQYF

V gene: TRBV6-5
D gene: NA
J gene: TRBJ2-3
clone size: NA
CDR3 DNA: TGTGCAGCTTGGGGCCGAATAACAGATACGCAGTATTTT
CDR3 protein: CAAWGRITDTQYF

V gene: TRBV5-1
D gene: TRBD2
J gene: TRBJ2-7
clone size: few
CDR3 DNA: TGCGCCAGCAGCTTGGACGCGACTAGCGGGAGTCGCGACGAGCAGTACTTC
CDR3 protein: CASSLDATSGSRDEQYF

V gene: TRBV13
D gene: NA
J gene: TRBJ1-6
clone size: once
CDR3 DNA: TGTGCCAGCAGCTTCAGGGGTGATTCACCCCTCCACTTT
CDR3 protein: CASSFRGDSPLHF

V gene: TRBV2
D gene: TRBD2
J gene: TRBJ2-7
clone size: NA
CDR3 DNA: TGTGCCAGCAGTGGACTAGCGGGAGGGCCCGGGCTGAATACTGAGCAGTACTTC
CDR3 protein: CASSGLAGGPGLNTEQYF

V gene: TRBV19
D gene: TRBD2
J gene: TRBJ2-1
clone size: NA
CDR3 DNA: TGTGCCAGTAGTGTTAGTAGCGGGGGGGCCAATGAGCAGTTCTTC
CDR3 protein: CASSVSSGGANEQFF

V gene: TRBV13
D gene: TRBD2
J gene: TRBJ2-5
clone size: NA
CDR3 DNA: TGTGCCAGCAGCTTAGGCAAAGAGGGGACTACACAAGAGACCCAGTACTTC
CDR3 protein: CASSLGKEGTTQETQYF

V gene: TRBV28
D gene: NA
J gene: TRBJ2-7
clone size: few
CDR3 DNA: TGTGCCAGCAGTTTGGACTATTCCTACGAGCAGTACTTC
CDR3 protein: CASSLDYSYEQYF

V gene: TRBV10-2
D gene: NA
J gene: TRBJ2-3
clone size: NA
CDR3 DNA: TGCGCCAGCAAAATTAGCGGGACAGGGGATACGCAGTATTTT
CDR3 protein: CASKISGTGDTQYF

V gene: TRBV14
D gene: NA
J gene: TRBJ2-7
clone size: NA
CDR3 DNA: TGTGCCAGCAGCCGAGGGTTGACCTCCGAGCAGTACTTC
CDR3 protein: CASSRGLTSEQYF

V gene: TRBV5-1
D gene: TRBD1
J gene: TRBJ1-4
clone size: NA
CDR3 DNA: TGCGCCAGCAGCGACCCAGGGGGAGTGACTAATGAAAAACTGTTTTTT
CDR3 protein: CASSDPGGVTNEKLFF

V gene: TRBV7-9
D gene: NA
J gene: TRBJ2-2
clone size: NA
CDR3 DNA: TGTTCCAGCAGCTCCCAGCGGAGCACCGGGGAGCTGTTTTTT
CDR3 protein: CSSSSQRSTGELFF

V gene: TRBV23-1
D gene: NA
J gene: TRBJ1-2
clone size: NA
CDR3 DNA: TGCGCCAGCAGTCAGAGTCGGGGTCCAGGAGATGGCTACACCTTC
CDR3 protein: CASSQSRGPGDGYTF

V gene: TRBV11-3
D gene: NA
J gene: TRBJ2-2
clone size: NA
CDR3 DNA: TGTGCCAGCAGGCCGGGGGGCGCCGAACTCACCGGGGAGCTGTTTTTT
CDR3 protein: CASRPGGAELTGELFF

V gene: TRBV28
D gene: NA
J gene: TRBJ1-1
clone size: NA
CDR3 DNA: TGTGCCAGCAGTTTATCAGCGGAGTTGGACACTGAAGCTTTCTTT
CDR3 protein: CASSLSAELDTEAFF

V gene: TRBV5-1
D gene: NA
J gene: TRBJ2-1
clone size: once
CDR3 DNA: TGCGCCAGCAGCTTGGCCCCCAGTTCCTACAATGAGCAGTTCTTC
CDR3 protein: CASSLAPSSYNEQFF

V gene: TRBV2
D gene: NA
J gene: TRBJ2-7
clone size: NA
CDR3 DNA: TGTGCCAGCAGTGAATTGGACAAGACCTACGAGCAGTACTTC
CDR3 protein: CASSELDKTYEQYF

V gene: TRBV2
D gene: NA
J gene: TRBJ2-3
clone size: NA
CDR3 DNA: TGTGCGAGCAAGTTCGGTGAACTGGCAGATACGCAGTATTTT
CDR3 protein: CASKFGELADTQYF

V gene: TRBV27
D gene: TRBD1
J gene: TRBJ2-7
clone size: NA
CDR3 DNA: TGTGCCAGCACACGGGGACAGGGCACCGAGCAGTACTTC
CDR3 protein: CASTRGQGTEQYF

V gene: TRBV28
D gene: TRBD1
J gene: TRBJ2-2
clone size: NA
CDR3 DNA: TGTGCCAGCAGTTTTGGGACAGACAACACCGGGGAGCTGTTTTTT
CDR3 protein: CASSFGTDNTGELFF

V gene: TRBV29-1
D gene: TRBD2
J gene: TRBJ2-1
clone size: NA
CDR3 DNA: TGCAGCGTGTCACTAGCGGGGGCCTACAATGAGCAGTTCTTC
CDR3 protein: CSVSLAGAYNEQFF

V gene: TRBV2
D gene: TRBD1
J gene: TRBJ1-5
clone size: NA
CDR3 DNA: TGTGCCAGCGGTGACAGGGGGAATCAGCCCCAGCATTTT
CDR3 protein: CASGDRGNQPQHF

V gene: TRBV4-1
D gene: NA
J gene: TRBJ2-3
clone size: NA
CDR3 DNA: TGCGCCAGCAGCCAAGGGCCGGGGACAGATACGCAGTATTTT
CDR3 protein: CASSQGPGTDTQYF

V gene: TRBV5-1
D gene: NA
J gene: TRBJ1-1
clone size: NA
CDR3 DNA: TGCGCCAGCAGCTTTACCCAGGACACTGAAGCTTTCTTT
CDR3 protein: CASSFTQDTEAFF

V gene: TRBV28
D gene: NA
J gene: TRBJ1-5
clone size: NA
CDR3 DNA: TGTGCCAGCAGTTTAGCTGGCCGCAATCAGCCCCAGCATTTT
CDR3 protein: CASSLAGRNQPQHF

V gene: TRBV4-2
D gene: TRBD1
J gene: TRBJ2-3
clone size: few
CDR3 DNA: TGTGCCAGCAGCCGGGACAGTAGCACAGATACGCAGTATTTT
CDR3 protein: CASSRDSSTDTQYF

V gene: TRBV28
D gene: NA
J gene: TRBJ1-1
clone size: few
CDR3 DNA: TGTGCCAGCAGTACTATCACCCGTTTGAACACTGAAGCTTTCTTT
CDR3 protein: CASSTITRLNTEAFF

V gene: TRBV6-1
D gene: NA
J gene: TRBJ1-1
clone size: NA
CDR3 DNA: TGTGCCAGCAGTCCCACCTTGGGGGGGAACACTGAAGCTTTCTTT
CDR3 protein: CASSPTLGGNTEAFF

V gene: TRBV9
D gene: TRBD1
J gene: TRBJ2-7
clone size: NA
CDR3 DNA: TGTGCCAGCAGCGTAGGGACAGGGAACTACGAGCAGTACTTC
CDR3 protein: CASSVGTGNYEQYF